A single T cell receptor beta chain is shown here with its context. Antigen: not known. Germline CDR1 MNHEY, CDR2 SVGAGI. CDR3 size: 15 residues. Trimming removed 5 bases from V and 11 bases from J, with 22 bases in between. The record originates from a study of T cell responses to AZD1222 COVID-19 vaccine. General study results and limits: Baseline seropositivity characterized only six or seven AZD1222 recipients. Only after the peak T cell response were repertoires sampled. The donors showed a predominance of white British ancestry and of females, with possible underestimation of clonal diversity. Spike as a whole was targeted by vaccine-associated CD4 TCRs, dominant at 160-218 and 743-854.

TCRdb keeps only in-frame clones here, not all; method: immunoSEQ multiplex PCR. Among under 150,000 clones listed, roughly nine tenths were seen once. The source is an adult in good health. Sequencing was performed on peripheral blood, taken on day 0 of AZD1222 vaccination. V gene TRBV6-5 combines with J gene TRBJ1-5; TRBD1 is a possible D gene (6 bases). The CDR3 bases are TGTGCCAGCAGTCGGCAGGGACGGGACATTAGGTCCCAGCATTTT. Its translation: CASSRQGRDIRSQHF.